Listed below are T cell receptor beta chains from one sample, sequenced in a study of neoadjuvant anti-PD-1 for oral cavity cancer. Profiled with immunoSEQ multiplex PCR; TCRdb holds only in-frame clones, not every one. The sample holds about 14,000 clones, 65% to 80% seen once. The sequences come from PBMCs, collected after nivolumab (anti-PD-1) treatment. The source of these receptors is a person aged 35 to 85 with oral cavity squamous cell carcinoma. CDR3s include the opening cysteine and the closing phenylalanine or tryptophan. The D gene is left open where the match is weak. Expanded clones get a size class; other rows say once, few or many, or leave the size out.

CDR3 protein: CASSLALAETNEQFF
CDR3 DNA: TGTGCCAGCAGTCTTGCACTAGCGGAGACCAATGAGCAGTTCTTC
V gene: TRBV7-9
J gene: TRBJ2-1
D gene: TRBD2
clone size: .

CDR3 protein: CASSFRYGQPYEQYF
CDR3 DNA: TGTGCCAGCAGCTTTCGGTACGGACAGCCCTACGAGCAGTACTTC
V gene: TRBV7-6
J gene: TRBJ2-7
D gene: .
clone size: .

CDR3 protein: CAISNRDTYGYTF
CDR3 DNA: TGTGCCATCAGCAACAGGGATACCTATGGCTACACCTTC
V gene: TRBV10-3
J gene: TRBJ1-2
D gene: .
clone size: .

CDR3 protein: CASRTHQLAGGQETQYF
CDR3 DNA: TGTGCCAGCAGGACTCACCAACTAGCGGGAGGACAAGAGACCCAGTACTTC
V gene: TRBV7-2
J gene: TRBJ2-5
D gene: TRBD2
clone size: .

CDR3 protein: CASSQGRPGSNQPQHF
CDR3 DNA: TGCGCCAGCAGCCAAGGTCGACCAGGGAGCAATCAGCCCCAGCATTTT
V gene: TRBV4-1
J gene: TRBJ1-5
D gene: .
clone size: medium-sized

CDR3 protein: CSSHNNNEQFF
CDR3 DNA: TGCTCGTCACACAATAACAATGAGCAGTTCTTC
V gene: TRBV29-1
J gene: TRBJ2-1
D gene: .
clone size: .

CDR3 protein: CASSPRGGFVGYTF
CDR3 DNA: TGCGCCAGCAGCCCTAGGGGGGGGTTTGTTGGCTACACCTTC
V gene: TRBV4-1
J gene: TRBJ1-2
D gene: .
clone size: .

CDR3 protein: CASSPSWGEKLFF
CDR3 DNA: TGTGCCAGCAGCCCTTCGTGGGGTGAAAAACTGTTTTTT
V gene: TRBV9
J gene: TRBJ1-4
D gene: .
clone size: few

CDR3 protein: CASSISREGTEAFF
CDR3 DNA: TGTGCCAGTAGTATAAGCAGGGAGGGCACTGAAGCTTTCTTT
V gene: TRBV19
J gene: TRBJ1-1
D gene: .
clone size: .

CDR3 protein: CASKATADEKLFF
CDR3 DNA: TGTGCCAGCAAAGCGACAGCGGATGAAAAACTGTTTTTT
V gene: TRBV2
J gene: TRBJ1-4
D gene: .
clone size: .

CDR3 protein: CASSPPWGSGNQPQHF
CDR3 DNA: TGTGCCAGTAGTCCGCCCTGGGGTAGTGGCAATCAGCCCCAGCATTTT
V gene: TRBV19
J gene: TRBJ1-5
D gene: .
clone size: .

CDR3 protein: CASSPDSGEQYF
CDR3 DNA: TGTGCCAGCAGCCCGGACAGCGGCGAGCAGTACTTC
V gene: TRBV9
J gene: TRBJ2-7
D gene: .
clone size: once

CDR3 protein: CASSLEARSNYGYTF
CDR3 DNA: TGCGCCAGCAGCTTGGAGGCCCGATCTAACTATGGCTACACCTTC
V gene: TRBV5-1
J gene: TRBJ1-2
D gene: .
clone size: few

CDR3 protein: CATSRGTGSHSNQPQHF
CDR3 DNA: TGTGCCACCAGCAGAGGGACAGGATCTCATAGCAATCAGCCCCAGCATTTT
V gene: TRBV15
J gene: TRBJ1-5
D gene: TRBD1
clone size: .

CDR3 protein: CASSLADSANTGELFF
CDR3 DNA: TGCGCCAGCAGCTTGGCTGACAGCGCGAACACCGGGGAGCTGTTTTTT
V gene: TRBV5-1
J gene: TRBJ2-2
D gene: .
clone size: once

CDR3 protein: CAWLGRGNQETQYF
CDR3 DNA: TGTGCCTGGCTAGGCAGGGGCAACCAAGAGACCCAGTACTTC
V gene: TRBV30
J gene: TRBJ2-5
D gene: .
clone size: once

CDR3 protein: CSVEGVGAFF
CDR3 DNA: TGCAGCGTTGAGGGGGTCGGAGCTTTCTTT
V gene: TRBV29-1
J gene: TRBJ1-1
D gene: .
clone size: .